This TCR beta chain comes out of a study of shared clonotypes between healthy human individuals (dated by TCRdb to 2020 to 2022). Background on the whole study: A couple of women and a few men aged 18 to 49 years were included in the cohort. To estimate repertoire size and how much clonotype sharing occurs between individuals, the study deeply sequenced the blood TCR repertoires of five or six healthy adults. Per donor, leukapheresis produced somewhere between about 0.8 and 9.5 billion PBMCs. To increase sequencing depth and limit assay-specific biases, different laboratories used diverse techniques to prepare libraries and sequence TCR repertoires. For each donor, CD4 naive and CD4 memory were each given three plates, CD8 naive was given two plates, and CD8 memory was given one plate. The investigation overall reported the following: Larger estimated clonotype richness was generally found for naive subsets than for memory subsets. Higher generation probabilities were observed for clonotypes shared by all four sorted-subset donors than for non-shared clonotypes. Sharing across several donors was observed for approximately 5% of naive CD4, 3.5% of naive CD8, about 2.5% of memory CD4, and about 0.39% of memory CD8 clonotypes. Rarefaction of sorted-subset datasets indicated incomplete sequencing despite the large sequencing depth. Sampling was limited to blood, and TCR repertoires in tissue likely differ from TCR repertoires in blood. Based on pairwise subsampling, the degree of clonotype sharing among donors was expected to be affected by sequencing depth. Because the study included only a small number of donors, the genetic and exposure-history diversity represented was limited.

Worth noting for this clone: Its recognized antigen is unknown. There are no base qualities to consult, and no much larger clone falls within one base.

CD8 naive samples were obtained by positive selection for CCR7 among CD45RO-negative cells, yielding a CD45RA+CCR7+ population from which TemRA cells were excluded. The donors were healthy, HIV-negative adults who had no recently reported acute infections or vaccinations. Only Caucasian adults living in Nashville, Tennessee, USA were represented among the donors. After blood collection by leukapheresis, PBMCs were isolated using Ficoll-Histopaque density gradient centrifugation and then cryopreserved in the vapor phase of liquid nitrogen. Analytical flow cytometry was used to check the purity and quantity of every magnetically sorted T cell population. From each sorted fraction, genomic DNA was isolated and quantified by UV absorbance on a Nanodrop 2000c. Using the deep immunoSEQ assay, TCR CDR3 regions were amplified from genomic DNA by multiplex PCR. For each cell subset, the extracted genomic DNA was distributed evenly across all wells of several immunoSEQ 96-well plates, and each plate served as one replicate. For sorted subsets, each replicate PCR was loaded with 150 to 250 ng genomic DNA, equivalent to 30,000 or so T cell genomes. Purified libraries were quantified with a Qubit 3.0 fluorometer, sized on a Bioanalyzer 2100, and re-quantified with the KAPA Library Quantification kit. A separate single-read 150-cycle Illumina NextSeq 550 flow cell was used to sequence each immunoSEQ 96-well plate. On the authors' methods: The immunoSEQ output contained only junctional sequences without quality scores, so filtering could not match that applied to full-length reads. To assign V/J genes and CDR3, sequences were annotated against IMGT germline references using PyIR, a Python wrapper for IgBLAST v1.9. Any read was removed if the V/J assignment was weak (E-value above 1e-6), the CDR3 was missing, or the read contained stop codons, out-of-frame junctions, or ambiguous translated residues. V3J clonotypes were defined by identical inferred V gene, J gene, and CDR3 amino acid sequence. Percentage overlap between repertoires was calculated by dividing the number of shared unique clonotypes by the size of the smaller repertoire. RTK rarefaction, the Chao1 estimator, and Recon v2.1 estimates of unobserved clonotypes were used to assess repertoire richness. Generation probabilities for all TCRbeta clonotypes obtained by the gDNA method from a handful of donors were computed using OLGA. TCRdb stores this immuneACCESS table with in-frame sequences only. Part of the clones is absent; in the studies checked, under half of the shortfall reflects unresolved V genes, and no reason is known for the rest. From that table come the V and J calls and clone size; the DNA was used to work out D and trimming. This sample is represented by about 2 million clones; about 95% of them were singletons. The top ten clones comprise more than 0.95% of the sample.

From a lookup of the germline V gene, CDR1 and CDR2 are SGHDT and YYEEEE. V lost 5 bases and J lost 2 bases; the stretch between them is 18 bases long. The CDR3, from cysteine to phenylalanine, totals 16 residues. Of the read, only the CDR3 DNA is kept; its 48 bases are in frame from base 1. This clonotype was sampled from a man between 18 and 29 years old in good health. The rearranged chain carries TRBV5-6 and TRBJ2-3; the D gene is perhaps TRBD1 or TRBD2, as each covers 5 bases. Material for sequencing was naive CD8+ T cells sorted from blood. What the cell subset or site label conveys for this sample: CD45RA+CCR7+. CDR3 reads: CASSSSDWGDTDTQYF. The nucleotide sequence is TGTGCCAGCAGTTCATCGGACTGGGGCGACACAGATACGCAGTATTTT.